The 17 T cell receptor beta chains in this list originate from one sample, sequenced in a study of CD8+CD57+ T cells in acquired aplastic anemia. Patients who underwent sequencing had shown CD8+CD57+ cell expansion by flow cytometry. Genomic DNA, serving as template, underwent TCR beta VDJ and CDR3 profiling. TCRdb redid the calling of the reads with MiXCR, one entry per CDR3 protein. The sample includes 220,000 or so distinct CDR3 sequences, 50% to 70% seen only once; the top ten take roughly three fifths. Sequencing was performed on sorted CD4+, CD8+, or CD8+CD57+ T cells (not recorded which) from PBMCs. These receptors all stem from a human donor with aplastic anemia.

The chain joins TRBV15 to TRBJ2-1; TRBD2 agrees at 11 bases. CDR1 is LNHNV, CDR2 YYDKDF, per germline (reference sequence). CDR3 length equals 14 residues. V dropped 2 bases and J dropped 7; count of bases not matched to a gene: 1. The CDR3 DNA is TGTGCCACCAGCAGACTAGCGGGAGGTAATGAGCAGTTCTTC. Residues: CATSRLAGGNEQFF.

This clonotype has just a few counts. The chain is built from TRBV27 and TRBJ2-6, with D perhaps being TRBD1 or TRBD2 (5 bases each). Germline assignment: CDR1 MNHEY and CDR2 SMNVEV (reference sequence). This CDR3 region has 13 residues. The V end was cut by 8 bases, the J end by 3 bases, with 8 bases between. The CDR3 bases are TGTGCCAGCGGGGGAATTGGGGCCAACGTCCTGACTTTC. It encodes CASGGIGANVLTF.

The chain is built from TRBV12-3 or TRBV12-4 and TRBJ1-6; TRBD1 matches at 7 bases. J gave up 5 bases and V 6 bases, and 4 bases lay outside the gene matches. This CDR3 has 14 residues. As DNA, the CDR3 is TGTGCCAGCAGCTTTACAGGGGATAATTCACCCCTCCACTTT. Protein product: CASSFTGDNSPLHF.

CDR3 sequence: CASSKGPLTSPEAFF. The CDR3 DNA is TGCGCCAGCAGCAAAGGGCCACTGACGTCCCCTGAAGCTTTCTTT. The chain employs TRBV5-1 and TRBJ1-1; unclear D gene. Germline CDR1 reads SGHRS; CDR2 reads YFSETQ. There are 15 residues in the CDR3. The V end lost 4 bases, the J end lost 6 bases, and 19 bases lay between the germline ends.

This clonotype is a singleton in its sample. The rearrangement uses TRBV24-1 and TRBJ1-2, with D unclear. V was cut by 1 base and J by 0 bases, with 5 bases left in between. Germline V CDR1 and CDR2: KGHDR, SFDVKD. CDR3 length: 14 amino acids. Here the CDR3 DNA reads TGTGCCACCAGTGATTTCGGGACTAACTATGGCTACACCTTC. It encodes CATSDFGTNYGYTF.

CDR3 sequence (DNA): TGTGCCAGCAGCGATTTGGGGACAGGGCACGAAGAACTGTTTTTT. Protein sequence: CASSDLGTGHEELFF. This sequence joins TRBV2 and TRBJ1-4; 9 bases map to TRBD1. The CDR3 is 15 amino acids. Germline V gene lookup returns CDR1 SNHLY and CDR2 FYNNEI. With 6 bases clipped from V and 12 bases from J, the junction kept 14 bases outside the gene matches.

The J gene is TRBJ1-1, the V gene TRBV15; D uncertain. The CDR3 loop spans 13 amino acids. Germline-derived CDR1 and CDR2 are LNHNV and YYDKDF (reference sequence). Trimming removed 9 bases at V and 1 base at J, with 12 bases between. Here the CDR3 reads CATRIMGNTEAFF. In DNA, the CDR3 is TGTGCCACTCGAATCATGGGGAACACTGAAGCTTTCTTT.

This clonotype came up a few times. A much larger clone sits a single nucleotide away, making a read error possible. The rearrangement uses TRBV9 and TRBJ2-7, with D possibly TRBD2 on 7 matching bases. Trimming removed 0 bases from V and 5 bases from J, with 15 bases in between. CDR3 size: 15 residues. CDR1 is SGDLS and CDR2 is YYNGEE in the germline V gene. CDR3 protein: CASSVVGGGLNEQYF. DNA of the CDR3: TGTGCCAGCAGCGTAGTTGGGGGGGGCCTGAACGAGCAGTACTTC.

The chain joins TRBV7-3 to TRBJ1-1; D is unclear. Germline CDR1 and CDR2: SGHTA and FQGTGA. This CDR3 is built from 14 residues. Trimming shortened V by 5 bases and J by 1 base, and 11 bases separated the two germline ends. The CDR3 sequence is CASSPDPRNTEAFF. CDR3 in DNA: TGTGCCAGCAGCCCCGACCCTCGGAACACTGAAGCTTTCTTT.

This clonotype was seen a few times. The chain carries TRBV25-1 and TRBJ1-2; possible D gene TRBD1, 6 bases. V lost 2 bases, J lost 3 bases, and 19 bases lay in between. The V gene's germline CDR1 is MGHDK and CDR2 SYGVNS. This CDR3 comprises 17 residues. The CDR3 region has the DNA TGTGCCAGCAGTGAACGGGTTGGGTGGACAGACCACTATGGCTACACCTTC. It codes for CASSERVGWTDHYGYTF.

This clonotype was recorded a few times. V usage is TRBV20-1 and J usage is TRBJ1-1; 11 bases align to TRBD1. Germline lookup yields CDR1 DFQATT and CDR2 SNEGSKA (reference sequence). The junction had 12 bases not matched to a gene; V was cut back by 3 bases and J by 6 bases. The CDR3 has 16 residues. CDR3 protein: CSARDRGRTVDAEAFF. CDR3 coding DNA: TGCAGTGCTAGGGACAGGGGGCGGACGGTAGATGCTGAAGCTTTCTTT.

V usage is TRBV6-1 and J usage is TRBJ2-5; 9 nucleotides align to TRBD2. TRBJ2-7 explains the end of the DNA better; the J call may be wrong. CDR1 MNHNS and CDR2 SASEGT come from the germline V gene. The CDR3 has 13 amino acids. The CDR3 sequence: CASSASGTPEQYF. The DNA for the CDR3 is TGTGCCAGCAGTGCTAGCGGGACGCCCGAGCAGTACTTC.

This clonotype occurred a few times. The chain couples TRBV11-2 to TRBJ2-7, with no clear D. Germline CDR1 and CDR2: SGHAT and FQNNGV. The CDR3 has 15 amino acids. The ends were cut back, 0 bases at V and 2 bases at J, with 11 bases in the middle. The CDR3 region is CASSLDQRRAYEQYF. CDR3 nucleotides: TGTGCCAGCAGCTTAGATCAGCGCCGTGCCTACGAGCAGTACTTC.

V usage is TRBV24-1 and J usage is TRBJ2-5; 9 nucleotides line up with TRBD1. J was trimmed by 4 bases and V by 5 bases; bases with no gene match: 7. The CDR3 length is 15 residues. Germline V gene lookup returns CDR1 KGHDR and CDR2 SFDVKD. CDR3 region: CATSVGTGSGETQYF. CDR3 bases: TGTGCCACCAGTGTCGGGACAGGGTCGGGAGAGACCCAGTACTTC.

This clonotype was counted at least ten times. The CDR3 nucleotides read TGTGCCACCAGCAGACCATTTCCGGGACAGGGGGCCACTGAAGCTTTCTTT. It specifies CATSRPFPGQGATEAFF. The rearrangement links TRBV15 to TRBJ1-1, with 12 bases that match TRBD1. Losses at the gene ends were 2 bases for V and 4 bases for J; bases not matched to a gene: 8. The CDR3 has 17 amino acids. CDR1 LNHNV and CDR2 YYDKDF come from the germline V gene (reference sequence).

J is TRBJ1-6 and V is TRBV25-1; possible D gene TRBD1, 6 bases. Trimming stripped 7 bases from V and 6 bases from J, with 10 bases between. This CDR3 comprises 13 residues. Germline CDR1 MGHDK, CDR2 SYGVNS. The CDR3 sequence: CASNIGGNSPLHF. CDR3 coding DNA: TGTGCCAGCAACATAGGGGGTAATTCACCCCTCCACTTT. The full variable domain, with the rest looked up from reference TRBV25-1 and TRBJ1-6, is EADIYQTPRYLVIGTGKKITLECSQTMGHDKMYWYQQDPGMELHLIHYSYGVNSTEKGDLSSESTVSRIRTEHFPLTLESARPSHTSQYLCASNIGGNSPLHFGNGTRLTVT.

This clonotype was picked up one time. The rearrangement uses TRBV2 and TRBJ2-7; D tentatively reads TRBD1 or TRBD2 (6 bases each). From germline, CDR1 is SNHLY and CDR2 FYNNEI. The CDR3 is 13 residues long. The V end was cut by 9 bases, the J end by 4 bases, with 16 bases between. The CDR3 spells CARRRGFVYEQYF. CDR3 DNA sequence: TGTGCCAGAAGGAGGGGGTTTGTGTACGAGCAGTACTTC.